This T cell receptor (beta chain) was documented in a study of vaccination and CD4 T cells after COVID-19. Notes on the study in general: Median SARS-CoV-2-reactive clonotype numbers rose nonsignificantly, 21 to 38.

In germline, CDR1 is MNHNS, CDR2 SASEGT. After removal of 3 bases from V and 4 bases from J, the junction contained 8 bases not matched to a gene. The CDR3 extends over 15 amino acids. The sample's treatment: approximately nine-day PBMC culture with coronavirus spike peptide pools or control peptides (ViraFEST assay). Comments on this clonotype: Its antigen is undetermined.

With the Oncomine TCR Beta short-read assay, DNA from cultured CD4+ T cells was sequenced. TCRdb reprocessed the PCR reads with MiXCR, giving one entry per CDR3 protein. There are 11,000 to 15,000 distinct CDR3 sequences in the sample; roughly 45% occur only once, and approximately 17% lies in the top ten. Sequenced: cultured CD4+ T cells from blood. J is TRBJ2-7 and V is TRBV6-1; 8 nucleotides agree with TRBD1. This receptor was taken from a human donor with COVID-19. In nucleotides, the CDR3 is TGTGCCAGCAGTGATGGGACAGGACCCTCGTACGAGCAGTACTTC. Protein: CASSDGTGPSYEQYF.